This TCR beta chain derives from a study of T cell responses to AZD1222 COVID-19 vaccine (dated by TCRdb to about 2021). Notes on the research overall: AZD1222 recipients with second doses at about 4 weeks or about 12 weeks were pooled, because spike-specific TCR depth and breadth did not differ between schedules. A total of around 240 trial participants underwent TCR sequencing, of whom roughly 210 had received two doses of AZD1222 and about 26 had received two doses of the MenACWY control vaccine. Trial participants were enrolled by age into 18-55, 56-69 and 70-plus year subgroups, with around 150, 28 and 57 TCR-sequenced participants respectively. Study-level results and caveats: Only five to seven AZD1222 recipients were SARS-CoV-2 seropositive at baseline, limiting conclusions about previously exposed vaccinees. After two AZD1222 doses, spike-specific TCR breadth and depth were significantly higher than at day 0 and than in MenACWY recipients. Because no day 14 peak-response samples were available, repertoires were characterized only after the peak T cell response. Vaccine-associated CD4 TCRs spanned the whole spike protein, with dominant responses in regions 160-218 and 743-854. Nearly half of unique spike-specific TCRs reportedly recognized epitopes outside regions mutated in the B.1.351 and B.1.1.7 variants. Participants were mostly white British and included more females than males, and it was suggested by the authors that clonal diversity may have been underestimated. In the small 56-69-year group, the increase in depth fell short of significance, most likely because of low power.

The CDR3 regions of human TCRbeta chains were analyzed by immunosequencing. The original methods were these. Repertoire TCRs were matched against a reference library of SARS-CoV-2-specific TCRs generated with the MIRA antigen-specificity platform. Breadth was defined as the fraction of unique TCRs that were SARS-CoV-2-associated. Depth was defined as the fraction of total T cells that were SARS-CoV-2-associated. Using the MIRA data, each spike-specific TCR was assigned both to the spike region to which the TCR was reactive and to a CD4 or CD8 class. Log10-transformed breadth and depth values were compared by one-way ANOVA with Sidak's multiple comparisons tests. TCRdb holds this immuneACCESS table with in-frame rearrangements only. Some clones are missing; in checked studies, unresolved V genes explain under half, and the rest has no known cause. V and J calls and clone size are copied from that table; D and trimming were computed from the DNA. In this sample the table shows approximately 120,000 clones, around 87% of which occur a single time. The top ten hold roughly 5.3% of the sample.

About this clone: No cognate antigen has been identified for it. Base qualities are not at hand, and no much larger clone is one base apart.

The sample's time point label is to be understood as: baseline before first vaccination. Vaccinee samples came from UK trials COV001 and COV002, including a single-blind randomized controlled phase 2/3 trial of AZD1222 (ChAdOx1 nCoV-19) in healthy adults. For TCRbeta chain sequencing, PBMC samples were collected from trial participants at day 0 and at day 28 after the second dose. The CDR3 sequence holds 12 residues, the cysteine and phenylalanine included. Only CDR3 DNA is held: 36 bases, read in frame from base 1. CDR1 and CDR2, looked up from the germline V gene (reference sequence), are LNHNV and YYDKDF. The junction carries 4 bases between V and J, which are trimmed by 1 base and 6 bases respectively.

The chain links TRBV15 with TRBJ2-1; the D gene remains uncertain. Material: peripheral blood, obtained on day 0 of AZD1222 vaccination. This TCR came from an adult in good health. The nucleotides read TGTGCCACCAGCAGAGGGATCAATGAGCAGTTCTTC. This translates into CATSRGINEQFF.